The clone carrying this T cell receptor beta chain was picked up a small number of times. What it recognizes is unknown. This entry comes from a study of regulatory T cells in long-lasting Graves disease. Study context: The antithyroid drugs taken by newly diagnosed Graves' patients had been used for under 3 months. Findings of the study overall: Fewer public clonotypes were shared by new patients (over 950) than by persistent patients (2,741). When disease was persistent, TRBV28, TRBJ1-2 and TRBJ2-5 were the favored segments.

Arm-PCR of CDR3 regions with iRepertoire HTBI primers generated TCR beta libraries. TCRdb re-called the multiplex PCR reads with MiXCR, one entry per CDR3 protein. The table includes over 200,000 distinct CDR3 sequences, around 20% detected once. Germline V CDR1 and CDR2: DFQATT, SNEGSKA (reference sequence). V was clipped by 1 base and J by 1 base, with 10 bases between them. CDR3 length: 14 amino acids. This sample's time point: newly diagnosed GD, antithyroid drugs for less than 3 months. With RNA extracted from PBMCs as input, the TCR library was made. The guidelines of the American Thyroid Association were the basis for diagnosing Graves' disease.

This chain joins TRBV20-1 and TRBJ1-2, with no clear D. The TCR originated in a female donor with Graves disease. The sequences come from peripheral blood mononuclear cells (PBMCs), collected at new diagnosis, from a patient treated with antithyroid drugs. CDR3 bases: TGCAGTGCTAGAGTAGGGTCAGATAACTATGGCTACACCTTC. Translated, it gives CSARVGSDNYGYTF.